This T cell receptor beta chain emerged from a study of post-analysis software for immune sequencing data. The wider study: Multiple sclerosis in the patients followed relapsing-remitting, secondary progressive and progressive-relapsing courses. The study's findings and limits: Normalized Chao1 diversity in multiple sclerosis patients fell significantly below that of controls.

This clonotype was found a few times. Its matching antigen is unknown. Unique molecular identifiers were present in the TCR beta cDNA libraries. A population of about 0.95 to 11 million T cells gave rise to roughly 0.5 million cDNA molecules. TCRdb analysed the PCR reads with MiXCR anew, one entry per CDR3 protein. The sample consists of approximately 460,000 distinct CDR3 sequences, around 40% of them appearing once. The sequenced sample consisted of blood. This TCR was recovered from a girl between 10 and 17 years old with multiple sclerosis.

CDR3 coding DNA: TGTGCCAGCAGTCCCCGCGCAGGGGGCGGCACTGAAGCTTTCTTT. Encoded protein: CASSPRAGGGTEAFF. The V call is TRBV12-3 or TRBV12-4, the J call TRBJ1-1; 8 nucleotides align to TRBD1. The J segment lost 4 bases and the V segment lost 5 bases, leaving 9 bases of the junction unmatched. CDR3 length: 15 residues.